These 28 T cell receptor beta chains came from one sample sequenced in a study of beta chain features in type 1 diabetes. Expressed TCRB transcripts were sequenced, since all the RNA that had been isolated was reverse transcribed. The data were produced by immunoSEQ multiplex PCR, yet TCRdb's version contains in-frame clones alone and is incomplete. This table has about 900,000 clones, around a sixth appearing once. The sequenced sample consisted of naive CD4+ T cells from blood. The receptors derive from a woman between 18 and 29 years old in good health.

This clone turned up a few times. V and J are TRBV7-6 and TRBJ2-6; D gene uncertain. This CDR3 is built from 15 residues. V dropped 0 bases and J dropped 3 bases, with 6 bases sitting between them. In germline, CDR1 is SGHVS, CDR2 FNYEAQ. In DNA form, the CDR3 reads TGTGCCAGCAGCTTAGCGGGTGTTGGGGCCAACGTCCTGACTTTC. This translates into CASSLAGVGANVLTF. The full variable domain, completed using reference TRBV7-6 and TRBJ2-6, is GAGVSQSPRYKVTKRGQDVALRCDPISGHVSLYWYRQALGQGPEFLTYFNYEAQQDKSGLPNDRFSAERPEGSISTLTIQRTEQRDSAMYRCASSLAGVGANVLTFGAGSRLTVL.

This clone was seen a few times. CDR3 residues: CASSFQPGYGYTF. The CDR3 nucleotides are TGTGCCAGCAGCTTTCAGCCTGGCTATGGCTACACCTTC. J is TRBJ1-2 and V is TRBV7-2; D unresolved. This CDR3 contains 13 residues. CDR1 is SGHTA and CDR2 is FQGNSA in the germline V gene. V dropped 3 bases and J dropped 4 bases, with 9 bases sitting between them.

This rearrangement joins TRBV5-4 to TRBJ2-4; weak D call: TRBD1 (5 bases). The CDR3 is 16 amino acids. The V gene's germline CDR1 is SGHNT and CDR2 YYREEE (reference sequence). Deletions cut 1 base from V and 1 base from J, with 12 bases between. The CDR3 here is CASSLLQGRAKNIQYF. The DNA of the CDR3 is TGTGCCAGCAGCTTGCTCCAGGGAAGGGCCAAAAACATTCAGTACTTC.

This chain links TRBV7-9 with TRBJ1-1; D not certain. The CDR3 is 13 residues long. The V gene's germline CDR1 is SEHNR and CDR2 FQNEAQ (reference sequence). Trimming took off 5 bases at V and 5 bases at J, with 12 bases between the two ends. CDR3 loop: CASSRREVTEAFF. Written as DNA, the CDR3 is TGTGCCAGCAGCCGTCGAGAAGTAACTGAAGCTTTCTTT.

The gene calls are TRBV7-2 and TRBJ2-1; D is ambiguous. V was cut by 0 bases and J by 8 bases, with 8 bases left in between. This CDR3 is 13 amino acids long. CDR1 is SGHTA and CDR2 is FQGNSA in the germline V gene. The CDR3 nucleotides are TGTGCCAGCAGCTTAGCGTTGAGAGATGAGCAGTTCTTC. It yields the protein CASSLALRDEQFF. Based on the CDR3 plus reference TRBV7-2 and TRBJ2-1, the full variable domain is GAGVSQSPSNKVTEKGKDVELRCDPISGHTALYWYRQSLGQGLEFLIYFQGNSAPDKSGLPSDRFSAERTGGSVSTLTIQRTQQEDSAVYLCASSLALRDEQFFGPGTRLTVL.

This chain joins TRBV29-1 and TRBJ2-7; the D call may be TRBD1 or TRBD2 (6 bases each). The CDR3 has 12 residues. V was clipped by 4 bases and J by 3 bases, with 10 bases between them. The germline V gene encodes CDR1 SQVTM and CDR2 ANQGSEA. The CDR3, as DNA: TGCAGCGTTGGGCGGGACAACTACGAGCAGTACTTC. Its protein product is CSVGRDNYEQYF.

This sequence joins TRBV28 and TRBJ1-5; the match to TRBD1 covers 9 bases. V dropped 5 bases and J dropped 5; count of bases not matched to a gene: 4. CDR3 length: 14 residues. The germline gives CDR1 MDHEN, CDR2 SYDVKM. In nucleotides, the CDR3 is TGTGCCAGCAGTACGGGACAGGGATATCAGCCCCAGCATTTT. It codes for CASSTGQGYQPQHF. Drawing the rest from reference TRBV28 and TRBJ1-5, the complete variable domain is DVKVTQSSRYLVKRTGEKVFLECVQDMDHENMFWYRQDPGLGLRLIYFSYDVKMKEKGDIPEGYSVSREKKERFSLILESASTNQTSMYLCASSTGQGYQPQHFGDGTRLSIL.

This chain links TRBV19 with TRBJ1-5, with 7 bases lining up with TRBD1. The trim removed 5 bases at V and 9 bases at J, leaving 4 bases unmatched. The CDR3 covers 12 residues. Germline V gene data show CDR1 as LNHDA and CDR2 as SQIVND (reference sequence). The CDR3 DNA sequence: TGTGCCAGTAGTCTACAGGGGCGGCCCCAGCATTTT. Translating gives CASSLQGRPQHF.

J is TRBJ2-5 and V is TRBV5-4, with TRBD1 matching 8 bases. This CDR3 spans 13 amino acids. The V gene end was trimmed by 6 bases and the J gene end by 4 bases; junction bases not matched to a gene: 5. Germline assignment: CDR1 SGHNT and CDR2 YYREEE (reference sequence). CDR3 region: CASNGQGLETQYF. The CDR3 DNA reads TGTGCCAGCAATGGACAGGGTTTAGAGACCCAGTACTTC.

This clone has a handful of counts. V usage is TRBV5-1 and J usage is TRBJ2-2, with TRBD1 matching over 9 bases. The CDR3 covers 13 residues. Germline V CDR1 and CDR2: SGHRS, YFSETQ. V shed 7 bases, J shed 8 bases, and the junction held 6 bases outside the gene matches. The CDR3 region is CASRQGEIGELFF. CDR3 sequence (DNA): TGCGCCAGCCGACAGGGGGAAATAGGGGAGCTGTTTTTT.

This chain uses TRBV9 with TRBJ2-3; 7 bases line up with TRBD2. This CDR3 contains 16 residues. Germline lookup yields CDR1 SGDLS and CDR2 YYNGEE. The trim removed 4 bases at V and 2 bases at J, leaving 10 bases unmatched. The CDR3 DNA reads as TGTGCCAGCAGCCCACGTCCTAGCGGCATCACAGATACGCAGTATTTT. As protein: CASSPRPSGITDTQYF.

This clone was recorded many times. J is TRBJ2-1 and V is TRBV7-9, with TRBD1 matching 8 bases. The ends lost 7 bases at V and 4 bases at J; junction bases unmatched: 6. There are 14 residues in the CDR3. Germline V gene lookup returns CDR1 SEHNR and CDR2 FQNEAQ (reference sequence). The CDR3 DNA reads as TGTGCCAGCAACCAGGGGGCCGTGTACAATGAGCAGTTCTTC. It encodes CASNQGAVYNEQFF.

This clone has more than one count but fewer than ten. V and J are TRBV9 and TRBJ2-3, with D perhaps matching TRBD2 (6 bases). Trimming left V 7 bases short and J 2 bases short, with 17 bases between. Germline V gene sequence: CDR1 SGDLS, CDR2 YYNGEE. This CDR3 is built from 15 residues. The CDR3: CASAEGHSDTDTQYF. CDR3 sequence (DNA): TGTGCCAGCGCGGAGGGGCACTCGGACACAGATACGCAGTATTTT.

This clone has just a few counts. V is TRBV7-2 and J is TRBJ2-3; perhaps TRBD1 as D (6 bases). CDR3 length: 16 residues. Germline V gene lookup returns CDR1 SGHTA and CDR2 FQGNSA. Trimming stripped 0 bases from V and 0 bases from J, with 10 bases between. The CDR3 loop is CASSLAGTLSTDTQYF. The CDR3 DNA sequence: TGTGCCAGCAGCTTAGCAGGGACACTAAGCACAGATACGCAGTATTTT.

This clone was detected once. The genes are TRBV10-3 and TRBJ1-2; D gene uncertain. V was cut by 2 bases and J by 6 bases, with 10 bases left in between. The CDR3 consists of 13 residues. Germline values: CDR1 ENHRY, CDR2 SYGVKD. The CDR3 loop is CAISEADYDGYTF. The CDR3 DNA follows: TGTGCCATCAGTGAGGCGGATTATGATGGCTACACCTTC.

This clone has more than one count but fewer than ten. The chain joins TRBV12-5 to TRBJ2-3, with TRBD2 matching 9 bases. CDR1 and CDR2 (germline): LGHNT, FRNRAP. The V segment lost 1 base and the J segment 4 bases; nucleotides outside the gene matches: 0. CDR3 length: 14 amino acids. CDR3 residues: CASGLGLAADTQYF. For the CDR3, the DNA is TGTGCTAGTGGTTTGGGACTAGCGGCAGATACGCAGTATTTT.

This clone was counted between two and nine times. The CDR3 DNA sequence: TGCAGCGTTGAATTCGGACCTTACGAGCAGTACTTC. This codes for CSVEFGPYEQYF. This rearrangement joins TRBV29-1 to TRBJ2-7, with D uncertain. CDR1 and CDR2 from the germline V gene are SQVTM and ANQGSEA. V lost 2 bases and J lost 4, with 9 bases in between. The CDR3 length is 12 residues.

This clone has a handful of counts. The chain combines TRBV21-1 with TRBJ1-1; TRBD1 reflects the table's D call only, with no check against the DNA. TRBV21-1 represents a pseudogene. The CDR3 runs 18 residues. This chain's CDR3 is CASSTLVLDREGDTEAFF. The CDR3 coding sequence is TGTGCCAGCAGCACCCTGGTACTGGACAGGGAAGGTGACACTGAAGCTTTCTTT.

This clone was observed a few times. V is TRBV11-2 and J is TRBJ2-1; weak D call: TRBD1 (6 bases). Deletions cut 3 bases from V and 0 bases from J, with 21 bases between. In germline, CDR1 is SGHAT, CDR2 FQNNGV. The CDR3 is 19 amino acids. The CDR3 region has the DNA TGTGCCAGCAGCTTGTCGGACAGCCTGCCCCAGGCCTCCTACAATGAGCAGTTCTTC. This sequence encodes CASSLSDSLPQASYNEQFF. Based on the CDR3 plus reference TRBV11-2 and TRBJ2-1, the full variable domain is EAGVAQSPRYKIIEKRQSVAFWCNPISGHATLYWYQQILGQGPKLLIQFQNNGVVDDSQLPKDRFSAERLKGVDSTLKIQPAKLEDSAVYLCASSLSDSLPQASYNEQFFGPGTRLTVL.

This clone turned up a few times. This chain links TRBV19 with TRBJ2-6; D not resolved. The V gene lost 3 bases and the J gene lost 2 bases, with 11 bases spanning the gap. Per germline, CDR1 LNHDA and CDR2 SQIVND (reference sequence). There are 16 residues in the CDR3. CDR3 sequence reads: CASSIEGRTGANVLTF. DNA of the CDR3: TGTGCCAGTAGTATTGAAGGGCGGACTGGGGCCAACGTCCTGACTTTC.

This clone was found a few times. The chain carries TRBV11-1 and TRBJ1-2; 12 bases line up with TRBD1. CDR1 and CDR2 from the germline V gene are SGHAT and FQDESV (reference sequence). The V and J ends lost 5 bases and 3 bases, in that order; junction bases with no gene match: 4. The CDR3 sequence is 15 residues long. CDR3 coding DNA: TGTGCCAGCAGCAAGGGACAGGGGGCCTACTATGGCTACACCTTC. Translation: CASSKGQGAYYGYTF.

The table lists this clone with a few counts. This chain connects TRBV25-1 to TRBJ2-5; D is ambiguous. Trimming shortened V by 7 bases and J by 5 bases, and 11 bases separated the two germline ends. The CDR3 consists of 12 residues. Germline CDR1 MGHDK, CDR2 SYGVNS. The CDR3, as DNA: TGTGCCAGCATTTTCCTGGGGGAGACCCAGTACTTC. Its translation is CASIFLGETQYF. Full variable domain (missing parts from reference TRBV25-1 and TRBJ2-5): EADIYQTPRYLVIGTGKKITLECSQTMGHDKMYWYQQDPGMELHLIHYSYGVNSTEKGDLSSESTVSRIRTEHFPLTLESARPSHTSQYLCASIFLGETQYFGPGTRLLVL.

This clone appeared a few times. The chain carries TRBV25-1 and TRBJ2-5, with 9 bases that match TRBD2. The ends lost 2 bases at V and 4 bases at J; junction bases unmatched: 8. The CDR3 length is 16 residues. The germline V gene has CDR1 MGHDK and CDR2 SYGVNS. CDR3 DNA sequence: TGTGCCAGCAGTGAACCCGGGACTAGCAATAGAGAGACCCAGTACTTC. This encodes CASSEPGTSNRETQYF.

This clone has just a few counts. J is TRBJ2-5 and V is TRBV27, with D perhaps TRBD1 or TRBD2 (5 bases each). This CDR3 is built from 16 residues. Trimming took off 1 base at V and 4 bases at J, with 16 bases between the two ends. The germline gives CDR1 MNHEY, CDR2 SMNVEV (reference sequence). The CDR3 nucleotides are TGTGCCAGCAGTTTATATCAAGAGGGGTTTGGAGAGACCCAGTACTTC. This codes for CASSLYQEGFGETQYF.

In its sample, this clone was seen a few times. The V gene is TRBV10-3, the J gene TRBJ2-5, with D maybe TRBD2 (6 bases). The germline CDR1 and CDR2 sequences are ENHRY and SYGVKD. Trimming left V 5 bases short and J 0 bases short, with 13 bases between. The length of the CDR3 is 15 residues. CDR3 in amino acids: CAISRNGGDQETQYF. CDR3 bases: TGTGCCATCAGTCGTAACGGGGGTGACCAAGAGACCCAGTACTTC.

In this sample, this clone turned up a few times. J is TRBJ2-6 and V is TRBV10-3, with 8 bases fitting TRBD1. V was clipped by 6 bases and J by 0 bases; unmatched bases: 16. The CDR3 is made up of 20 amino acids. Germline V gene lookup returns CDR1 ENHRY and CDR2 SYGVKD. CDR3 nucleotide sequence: TGTGCCATCAGCCGCTACTCGGGACAGGAATCCATCTCTGGGGCCAACGTCCTGACTTTC. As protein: CAISRYSGQESISGANVLTF.

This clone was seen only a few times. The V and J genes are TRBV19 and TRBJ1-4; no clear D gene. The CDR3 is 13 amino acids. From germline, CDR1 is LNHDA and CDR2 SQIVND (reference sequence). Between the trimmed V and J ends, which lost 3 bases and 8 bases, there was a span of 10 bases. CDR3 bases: TGTGCCAGTAGTATGTCCGGGAGAGAAAAACTGTTTTTT. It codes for CASSMSGREKLFF. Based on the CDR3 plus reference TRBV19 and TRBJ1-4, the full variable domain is DGGITQSPKYLFRKEGQNVTLSCEQNLNHDAMYWYRQDPGQGLRLIYYSQIVNDFQKGDIAEGYSVSREKKESFPLTVTSAQKNPTAFYLCASSMSGREKLFFGSGTQLSVL.

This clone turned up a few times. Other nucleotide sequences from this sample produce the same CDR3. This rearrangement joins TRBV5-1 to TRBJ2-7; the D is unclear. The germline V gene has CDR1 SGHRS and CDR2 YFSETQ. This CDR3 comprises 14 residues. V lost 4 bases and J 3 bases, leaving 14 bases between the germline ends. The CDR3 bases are TGCGCCAGCAGCCTGGGTTTAAGTAGCTACGAGCAGTACTTC. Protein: CASSLGLSSYEQYF.